This is a list of T cell receptor beta chains from one sample in a study of cytomegalovirus exposure and HLA in healthy donors. Assay: immunoSEQ multiplex PCR; the TCRdb copy retains only in-frame clones and omits some. The table records about 140,000 clones, over 70% of them present only once. The sequencing input was PBMCs. Receptors were obtained from a male donor in good health and CMV-seronegative. The CDR3 runs from the conserved cysteine through the conserved F or W. Fields, in order: V gene, J gene, D gene, CDR3 length, CDR3 protein. The D gene is left open where the match is weak.

TRBV6-1	TRBJ2-5	TRBD1	15	CASSGRDRVAETQYF
TRBV11-2	TRBJ2-3	TRBD2	16	CASSLEGGGAGDTQYF
TRBV27	TRBJ1-2	.	16	CASATGTGIGGYGYTF
TRBV19	TRBJ1-5	.	14	CASSKSGGNQPQHF
TRBV19	TRBJ2-1	.	15	CSSSMGGGTHNEQFF
TRBV27	TRBJ2-7	.	16	CASSLFPKEPTYEQYF
TRBV9	TRBJ2-1	TRBD2	15	CASSTRLAGGDEQFF
TRBV12-5	TRBJ1-1	.	15	CASGAQAGPNTEAFF
TRBV5-1	TRBJ2-7	.	13	CASSIAGPYEQYF
TRBV5-8	TRBJ2-3	TRBD2	15	CARTKLAVPTDTQYF
TRBV5-4	TRBJ1-1	.	13	CTSSSGGWTEAFF
TRBV5-4	TRBJ1-2	.	12	CASSSDIYGYTF
TRBV28	TRBJ2-7	.	12	CASLGTSREQYF
TRBV10-3	TRBJ2-7	.	14	CASGKEPRRAEQYF
TRBV6-1	TRBJ2-1	TRBD1	15	CASSARDRVYNEQFF
TRBV5-6	TRBJ1-1	.	14	CASSLGAPGTEAFF
TRBV5-1	TRBJ2-7	TRBD2	13	CASSFGTIYEQYF
TRBV21-1	TRBJ2-1	.	15	CASLVGGVPYNEQFF
TRBV5-6	TRBJ1-5	.	14	CASSLVGDLQPQHF
TRBV5-1	TRBJ2-7	TRBD1	15	CASSLDRGWTYEQYF
TRBV6-5	TRBJ2-1	.	14	CASSYSWTDNEQFF
TRBV2	TRBJ1-1	.	13	CASNGEGRAEAFF
TRBV19	TRBJ2-7	.	12	CASSMGILPQYF